This T cell receptor beta chain is from a study of blood T cell repertoires in COVID-19. In the study's own analysis: Amplification with reference gene primers provided the estimates of nucleated cell counts. Profiled with immunoSEQ multiplex PCR; TCRdb holds only in-frame clones, not every one. V, J and clone size were drawn from that table, and D and trimming were deduced from the DNA. The sample yields 180,000 or so clones, around 82% seen once. This clone was detected once. The V gene end was trimmed by 5 bases and the J gene end by 0 bases; junction bases not matched to a gene: 4. Germline V gives CDR1 KGHDR, CDR2 SFDVKD. The CDR3 spans 16 residues.

The TCR originated in a man in his 60s who had recovered from COVID-19. The chain is built from TRBV24-1 and TRBJ1-2, with TRBD1 identical over 11 bases. The specimen sequenced was peripheral blood. The CDR3 nucleotides read TGTGCCACCAGTGGGGGACAGGGGGGCCCTAACTATGGCTACACCTTC. Its translation is CATSGGQGGPNYGYTF.